This note documents a single T cell receptor beta chain sequence. As yet, its antigen is unknown. The sample comes from a study of beta chain features in type 1 diabetes. Study at large: There was similarity between patients and healthy donors in age, gender and cell yields.

This CDR3 is 12 amino acids long. The germline V and J ends were trimmed by 0 bases and 2 bases, with 1 base remaining between them. Per the germline V gene, CDR1 is SGHDT and CDR2 is YYEEEE. Study findings and constraints: The question left open here concerned HLA type influencing TCRB rearrangement. Researchers report that Type 1 diabetes patients had moderately but significantly shorter TCRB CDR3s across all four CD4+ subsets. The VDJ junctions of type 1 diabetes patients carried fewer insertions and more deletions.

The whole isolated RNA underwent reverse transcription, so sequencing captured expressed TCRB transcripts. Here immunoSEQ multiplex PCR was the method, and the copy in TCRdb shows in-frame clones only, minus some. Of a few hundred thousand clones listed, roughly 31% are singletons. This receptor was taken from a man between 18 and 29 years old in good health. The chain recombines TRBV5-6 with TRBJ2-3; D call uncertain. Sequenced material: naive CD4+ T cells from blood. CDR3 in DNA: TGTGCCAGCAGCTTGGTCACAGATACGCAGTATTTT. It specifies CASSLVTDTQYF.